These 29 T cell receptor beta chains share one sample of origin, sequenced in a study of cytomegalovirus exposure and HLA in healthy donors. Primers: 60 Vbeta forward and 13 Jbeta reverse. Data came from immunoSEQ multiplex PCR; TCRdb stores just in-frame clones and leaves some out. The table has about 140,000 clones, approximately 71% seen once. Sequencing was done on a sample of PBMCs. These receptors were taken from a man aged 30 to 39 in good health and CMV-seropositive.

The rearrangement links TRBV29-1 to TRBJ1-3; D is unresolved. Trimming removed 5 bases from V and 0 bases from J, with 8 bases in between. The CDR3 sequence is 13 residues long. Germline V lookup: CDR1 SQVTM, CDR2 ANQGSEA. The CDR3 sequence: CSVLGSSGNTIYF. For the CDR3, the DNA is TGCAGCGTTTTGGGGAGCTCTGGAAACACCATATATTTT.

The rearrangement uses TRBV18 and TRBJ1-1; possible D gene TRBD1, 5 bases. This CDR3 spans 13 amino acids. V was shortened by 3 bases and J by 5 bases, with 10 bases between the two germline ends. Germline CDR1 and CDR2: KGHSH and LQKENI. CDR3 amino acids: CASSPPGLTEAFF. In DNA form, the CDR3 reads TGTGCCAGCTCACCCCCAGGGTTAACTGAAGCTTTCTTT. Full variable domain (rest looked up from reference TRBV18 and TRBJ1-1): NAGVMQNPRHLVRRRGQEARLRCSPMKGHSHVYWYRQLPEEGLKFMVYLQKENIIDESGMPKERFSAEFPKEGPSILRIQQVVRGDSAAYFCASSPPGLTEAFFGQGTRLTVV.

V gene TRBV2 combines with J gene TRBJ1-2, with D unresolved. CDR3 length: 14 amino acids. V was clipped by 4 bases and J by 1 base, with 10 bases between them. The germline V gene has CDR1 SNHLY and CDR2 FYNNEI. In DNA form, the CDR3 reads TGTGCCAGCAGTGCAATCAGTGATAACTATGGCTACACCTTC. It yields the protein CASSAISDNYGYTF.

The chain couples TRBV5-1 to TRBJ2-5; TRBD2 aligns across 13 bases. Per germline, CDR1 SGHRS and CDR2 YFSETQ. The CDR3 loop spans 15 amino acids. With 0 bases clipped from V and 7 bases from J, the junction kept 3 bases outside the gene matches. The CDR3 sequence is CASSLELAGGVTQYF. DNA for the CDR3: TGCGCCAGCAGCTTGGAACTAGCGGGAGGGGTGACCCAGTACTTC. The full variable domain, completed using reference TRBV5-1 and TRBJ2-5, is KAGVTQTPRYLIKTRGQQVTLSCSPISGHRSVSWYQQTPGQGLQFLFEYFSETQRNKGNFPGRFSGRQFSNSRSEMNVSTLELGDSALYLCASSLELAGGVTQYFGPGTRLLVL.

This chain connects TRBV5-6 to TRBJ2-7, with D possibly being TRBD2 (6 bases). The V gene's germline CDR1 is SGHDT and CDR2 YYEEEE. Trimming stripped 0 bases from V and 3 bases from J, with 13 bases between. CDR3 length: 15 amino acids. CDR3 coding DNA: TGTGCCAGCAGCTTGGGCGGAGGGGTGGTCTACGAGCAGTACTTC. It specifies CASSLGGGVVYEQYF. The whole variable domain, filled in from reference TRBV5-6 and TRBJ2-7, reads DAGVTQSPTHLIKTRGQQVTLRCSPKSGHDTVSWYQQALGQGPQFIFQYYEEEERQRGNFPDRFSGHQFPNYSSELNVNALLLGDSALYLCASSLGGGVVYEQYFGPGTRLTVT.

V and J are TRBV12-5 and TRBJ1-4, with D possibly TRBD1 on 6 matching bases. Trimming left V 2 bases short and J 5 bases short, with 9 bases between. The CDR3 is made up of 14 amino acids. Germline V gene lookup returns CDR1 LGHNT and CDR2 FRNRAP. CDR3 sequence reads: CASGLTGQNEKLFF. The CDR3 DNA sequence: TGTGCTAGTGGTTTGACGGGACAAAATGAAAAACTGTTTTTT.

This clone appeared once. The V gene is TRBV28, the J gene TRBJ2-5, with 8 bases fitting TRBD1. After removal of 4 bases from V and 5 bases from J, the junction contained 6 bases not matched to a gene. Looked up from germline, CDR1 is MDHEN and CDR2 is SYDVKM. This CDR3 is 14 amino acids long. Here the CDR3 DNA reads TGTGCCAGCAGTTACTCAGGGGGCAGGGAGACCCAGTACTTC. This gives the protein CASSYSGGRETQYF.

This clone was seen only a few times. The genes are TRBV7-9 and TRBJ1-3, with D possibly TRBD1 on 6 matching bases. Trimming left V 1 base short and J 8 bases short, with 15 bases between. Germline V CDR1 and CDR2: SEHNR, FQNEAQ (reference sequence). The CDR3 runs 15 residues. CDR3 in amino acids: CASSLDGGEVDTIYF. The CDR3 DNA reads as TGTGCCAGCAGCTTAGATGGGGGCGAGGTTGACACCATATATTTT.

The gene calls are TRBV7-9 and TRBJ2-1; 14 bases map to TRBD2. V shed 5 bases and J 7 bases; nucleotides not matched to a gene: 4. Germline CDR1 reads SEHNR; CDR2 reads FQNEAQ (reference sequence). The CDR3 consists of 15 residues. The CDR3 sequence: CASSRGTSGSNEQFF. Written as DNA, the CDR3 is TGTGCCAGCAGCCGCGGGACTAGCGGGAGTAATGAGCAGTTCTTC.

The chain uses TRBV6-6 and TRBJ1-1, with TRBD1 matching 8 bases. The CDR3 contains 14 residues. CDR1 and CDR2 (germline): MNHNY, SVGAGI (reference sequence). Trimming took 5 bases from V and 1 from J; bases not matched to a gene: 3. The CDR3 region has the DNA TGTGCCAGCAGTACCGACAGGGGGAACACTGAAGCTTTCTTT. This translates into CASSTDRGNTEAFF.

This clone was seen a handful of times. This chain links TRBV6-5 with TRBJ2-3, with a weak D call TRBD2 (5 bases). This CDR3 has 16 residues. The V end was cut by 2 bases, the J end by 5 bases, with 17 bases between. Looked up from germline, CDR1 is MNHEY and CDR2 is SVGAGI. The CDR3 loop is CASSYDMGVPGDTQYF. The CDR3 region has the DNA TGTGCCAGCAGTTACGATATGGGAGTACCCGGAGATACGCAGTATTTT.

The chain carries TRBV11-3 and TRBJ2-4; 10 bases map to TRBD1. The CDR3 covers 13 residues. Germline V gene data show CDR1 as SGHNT and CDR2 as YENEEA. The V segment lost 6 bases and the J segment 7 bases; nucleotides outside the gene matches: 3. CDR3 sequence reads: CASRGTGENIQYF. The DNA for the CDR3 is TGTGCCAGCAGAGGGACAGGGGAGAACATTCAGTACTTC.

V usage is TRBV19 and J usage is TRBJ1-4; 9 bases are shared with TRBD1. This CDR3 contains 15 residues. In germline, CDR1 is LNHDA, CDR2 SQIVND (reference sequence). The trim removed 9 bases at V and 4 bases at J, leaving 9 bases unmatched. The CDR3: CASRRPGQGNEKLFF. The CDR3 DNA is TGTGCCAGCAGGAGACCGGGACAGGGTAATGAAAAACTGTTTTTT.

CDR3 in amino acids: CASSGTGGRGNSPLHF. DNA of the CDR3: TGTGCCAGCAGCGGGACAGGGGGCCGGGGTAATTCACCCCTCCACTTT. The chain carries TRBV2 and TRBJ1-6, with 12 positions matching TRBD1. The CDR3 extends over 16 amino acids. Germline values: CDR1 SNHLY, CDR2 FYNNEI. V shed 6 bases and J 6 bases; nucleotides not matched to a gene: 6.

This chain connects TRBV7-8 to TRBJ1-5; D is uncertain. The V end lost 1 base, the J end lost 13 bases, and 11 bases lay between the germline ends. The germline CDR1 and CDR2 sequences are SGHVS and FQNEAQ. This CDR3 comprises 12 residues. The CDR3 here is CASSLGGSGQHF. In DNA, the CDR3 is TGTGCCAGCAGCTTAGGAGGCAGCGGACAGCATTTT. Using reference TRBV7-8 and TRBJ1-5 for the parts outside the CDR3, the full variable domain is GAGVSQSPRYKVAKRGQDVALRCDPISGHVSLFWYQQALGQGPEFLTYFQNEAQLDKSGLPSDRFFAERPEGSVSTLKIQRTQQEDSAVYLCASSLGGSGQHFGDGTRLSIL.

The V call is TRBV7-3, the J call TRBJ1-1; TRBD1 is a possible D gene (6 bases). Trimming took 5 bases from V and 1 from J, leaving 8 bases between them. In germline, CDR1 is SGHTA, CDR2 FQGTGA. The CDR3 length is 13 residues. Here the CDR3 reads CASSRTENTEAFF. CDR3 in DNA: TGTGCCAGCAGCCGGACAGAGAACACTGAAGCTTTCTTT.

The rearrangement links TRBV19 to TRBJ2-5; no reliable D call. The CDR3 extends over 13 amino acids. Germline V gives CDR1 LNHDA, CDR2 SQIVND (reference sequence). V lost 2 bases and J 2 bases, leaving 6 bases between the germline ends. The CDR3: CASSIQNQETQYF. The CDR3 bases are TGTGCCAGTAGTATACAGAATCAAGAGACCCAGTACTTC. The variable domain in full, completed from reference TRBV19 and TRBJ2-5, reads DGGITQSPKYLFRKEGQNVTLSCEQNLNHDAMYWYRQDPGQGLRLIYYSQIVNDFQKGDIAEGYSVSREKKESFPLTVTSAQKNPTAFYLCASSIQNQETQYFGPGTRLLVL.

This clone occurred a few times. The rearrangement joins TRBV5-1 to TRBJ2-7; D is perhaps TRBD1 (6 bases). The V end was cut by 4 bases, the J end by 5 bases, with 10 bases between. Germline CDR1 reads SGHRS; CDR2 reads YFSETQ. CDR3 size: 12 residues. The CDR3 nucleotides read TGCGCCAGCAGCACAGGGCCTGACGAGCAGTACTTC. It encodes CASSTGPDEQYF.

V usage is TRBV4-2 and J usage is TRBJ2-7; 8 bases line up with TRBD1. V was clipped by 3 bases and J by 0 bases; unmatched bases: 4. Germline V gene data show CDR1 as LGHNA and CDR2 as YNFKEQ. CDR3 length: 15 amino acids. As DNA, the CDR3 is TGTGCCAGCAGCCAGCAGACAGGGGCCTCCTACGAGCAGTACTTC. It specifies CASSQQTGASYEQYF.

The chain combines TRBV7-9 with TRBJ2-1; TRBD1 matches 9 bases. CDR3 length: 17 amino acids. After removal of 6 bases from V and 3 bases from J, the junction contained 12 bases not matched to a gene. The germline V gene has CDR1 SEHNR and CDR2 FQNEAQ (reference sequence). CDR3 nucleotide sequence: TGTGCCAGCAGAAAAACTACAGGGGGCGCGAACTACAATGAGCAGTTCTTC. Residues: CASRKTTGGANYNEQFF.

The chain recombines TRBV9 with TRBJ2-2, with D perhaps matching TRBD2 (5 bases). Looked up from germline, CDR1 is SGDLS and CDR2 is YYNGEE. The CDR3 length is 13 residues. Trimming shortened V by 0 bases and J by 7 bases, and 7 bases separated the two germline ends. In nucleotides, the CDR3 is TGTGCCAGCAGCGTAGGAGGGCACGGGGAGCTGTTTTTT. As protein: CASSVGGHGELFF.

The V call is TRBV30, the J call TRBJ2-7; D perhaps matches TRBD1 (6 bases). This CDR3 region has 12 residues. Trimming pared 5 bases from V and 5 bases from J, leaving 13 bases between. In germline, CDR1 is GTSNPN, CDR2 SVGIG (reference sequence). The CDR3, as DNA: TGTGCCTGGGGTAACAGGGACAACGAGCAGTACTTC. Translated, it gives CAWGNRDNEQYF.

This clone appeared a few times. V and J are TRBV7-9 and TRBJ2-7; 9 bases map to TRBD2. V lost 4 bases to trimming and J lost 0 bases; unmatched junction nucleotides: 10. CDR3 length: 17 amino acids. The germline gives CDR1 SEHNR, CDR2 FQNEAQ (reference sequence). The CDR3 loop reads CASSSPEGSGSSYEQYF. CDR3 coding DNA: TGTGCCAGCAGCTCCCCGGAGGGTAGCGGGAGCTCCTACGAGCAGTACTTC. The complete variable domain, with remaining parts taken from reference TRBV7-9 and TRBJ2-7, reads DTGVSQNPRHKITKRGQNVTFRCDPISEHNRLYWYRQTLGQGPEFLTYFQNEAQLEKSRLLSDRFSAERPKGSFSTLEIQRTEQGDSAMYLCASSSPEGSGSSYEQYFGPGTRLTVT.

The CDR3 sequence: CASSRGTSGHNEQFF. CDR3 nucleotides: TGTGCCAGCAGCCGAGGGACTAGCGGTCACAATGAGCAGTTCTTC. V and J are TRBV7-3 and TRBJ2-1; 11 nucleotides match TRBD2. The germline gives CDR1 SGHTA, CDR2 FQGTGA. CDR3 length equals 15 residues. After removal of 5 bases from V and 5 bases from J, the junction contained 5 bases not matched to a gene. Full variable domain (missing parts from reference TRBV7-3 and TRBJ2-1): GAGVSQTPSNKVTEKGKYVELRCDPISGHTALYWYRQSLGQGPEFLIYFQGTGAADDSGLPNDRFFAVRPEGSVSTLKIQRTERGDSAVYLCASSRGTSGHNEQFFGPGTRLTVL.

This clone was recorded a few times. The V gene is TRBV18, the J gene TRBJ1-1; no reliable D call. The CDR3 runs to 15 residues. Germline values: CDR1 KGHSH, CDR2 LQKENI. V lost 0 bases, J lost 11 bases, and 19 bases lay in between. In DNA form, the CDR3 reads TGTGCCAGCTCACCACCGGAGAACGGCCTAACTGGGGCTTTCTTT. Amino acids: CASSPPENGLTGAFF.

CDR3 DNA sequence: TGCGCCAGCAGCTCCCTTGACACGTCGTACTCCTACGAGCAGTACTTC. The encoded protein is CASSSLDTSYSYEQYF. The chain has TRBV5-1 and TRBJ2-7; no definite D call. Per the germline V gene, CDR1 is SGHRS and CDR2 is YFSETQ. Trimming took 3 bases from V and 0 from J, leaving 16 bases between them. The CDR3 covers 16 residues.

The sample holds a few counts of this clone. The chain combines TRBV4-1 with TRBJ1-1, with unresolved D. Germline V gene data show CDR1 as MGHRA and CDR2 as YSYEKL. The V end lost 1 base, the J end lost 0 bases, and 15 bases lay between the germline ends. The length of the CDR3 is 17 residues. CDR3 in amino acids: CASSQAGGLRMNTEAFF. The CDR3 DNA is TGCGCCAGCAGCCAAGCAGGAGGGTTGCGGATGAACACTGAAGCTTTCTTT.

Details on this clone: Different DNA sequences within this sample yield the same CDR3. The rearrangement links TRBV9 to TRBJ1-1; D might be TRBD1 (5 bases). The CDR3 consists of 14 residues. With 3 bases removed from V and 6 bases from J, the gap between germline ends came to 15 bases. The germline CDR1 and CDR2 sequences are SGDLS and YYNGEE. The chain's CDR3 is CASSAEAGGAEAFF. Written as DNA, the CDR3 is TGTGCCAGCAGCGCAGAGGCGGGGGGGGCTGAAGCTTTCTTT.

Details on this clone: A junction end diverges from the germline sequence, so it may reflect a read error. The chain couples TRBV7-2 to TRBJ2-7; tentative D call: TRBD2 (6 bases). Germline loops: CDR1 SGHTA, CDR2 FQGNSA. The CDR3 is made up of 14 amino acids. As DNA, the CDR3 is TGTGCCAGCAGCTCCCAGGCGGAGGGCTACGGGCAGTACTTC. Amino acids: CASSSQAEGYGQYF.